Sequencing of this TCR beta chain was carried out in a study of T cell responses to AZD1222 COVID-19 vaccine. Study-wide results and caveats: Repertoire sampling happened only post peak T cell response. Clonal diversity was possibly underestimated, and white British individuals and females predominated among donors. Epitopes outside B.1.351 and B.1.1.7 mutated regions reportedly drew nearly half of spike TCRs.

The table came from immunoSEQ multiplex PCR; TCRdb's copy has only in-frame clones and leaves some out. The sample has roughly 100,000 clones; around nine tenths are singletons. Notes on this clone: Its target is not known.

The specimen was peripheral blood, collected 28 days after the second dose of the MenACWY control vaccine. The TCR was taken from an adult who received the MenACWY meningococcal vaccine as a control.

The CDR3, as DNA: TGTGCCAGCCGCCCGGGACACTCGAAGTCTCACGAGCAGTACTTC. Encoded protein: CASRPGHSKSHEQYF. The chain carries TRBV19 and TRBJ2-7; tentative D call: TRBD1 (6 bases). CDR1 and CDR2 from the germline V gene are LNHDA and SQIVND (reference sequence). Trimming removed 9 bases at V and 5 bases at J, with 23 bases between. The CDR3 has 15 amino acids.